This T cell receptor beta chain was profiled in a study of cytomegalovirus exposure and HLA in healthy donors. Looking at the study overall: An early release of data contained 75 million to 100 million unique TCRs, which came from HLA-typed donors. Notes on the study in general: 87-base-pair reads could not separate some V segments, including TRBV6-2 and TRBV6-3.

A multiplex PCR was run with 60 Vbeta primers and 13 Jbeta primers. Produced via immunoSEQ multiplex PCR; TCRdb's table is partial and in-frame only. The sample has around 130,000 clones, 65% to 85% seen once. Remarks on this clone: Its matching antigen is unknown.

CDR1 and CDR2 (germline): SQVTM, ANQGSEA. V lost 3 bases, J lost 3 bases, and 9 bases lay in between. The CDR3 has 13 residues. The source material was PBMCs. This receptor was identified in a woman aged 18-30 years in good health and CMV-seronegative. The V call is TRBV29-1, the J call TRBJ2-4, with D maybe TRBD2 (6 bases). For the CDR3, the DNA is TGCAGCGTTGAGTTGGAGGGCAAAAACATTCAGTACTTC. It yields the protein CSVELEGKNIQYF.